This T cell receptor beta chain emerged from a study of T cell changes during pregnancy in multiple sclerosis. Sequencing was performed with immunoSEQ multiplex PCR; in TCRdb, only in-frame clones are kept and a portion is missing. The repertoire consists of approximately 60,000 clones, with approximately 94% occurring once and the leading ten covering about 3%. The clonotype comes from a female donor with multiple sclerosis, enrolled in a pregnancy study. The specimen was CD8+ T cells from peripheral blood mononuclear cells, collected in the third trimester of pregnancy.

The CDR3 region is CASSQYGVDGYTF. The CDR3 DNA reads TGTGCCAGCAGCCAATACGGGGTGGATGGCTACACCTTC. The V call is TRBV27, the J call TRBJ1-2; no clear D. There are 13 residues in the CDR3. Trimming cost V 6 bases and J 6 bases, with 14 bases left between them. The germline V gene has CDR1 MNHEY and CDR2 SMNVEV (reference sequence).